This TCR beta chain stems from a study of cytomegalovirus exposure and HLA in healthy donors. This clone was seen a single time. Its antigen is undetermined. Deletions cut 1 base from V and 9 bases from J, with 10 bases between. CDR3 size: 12 residues. The germline V gene has CDR1 MDHEN and CDR2 SYDVKM. General study results and limits: As a later analysis revealed, most CMV-associated TCR beta chains appeared HLA-restricted. In a later analysis, TCR beta V- and J-gene trimming was associated with a missense DCLRE1C variant. Researchers counted roughly 160 TCR beta chains as cytomegalovirus-associated.

PCR employed 60 Vbeta and 13 Jbeta primers. Repertoires were generated with immunoSEQ multiplex PCR, while TCRdb's copy carries only in-frame clones and drops some. In the table there are under 150,000 clones, 65% to 90% of which are singletons. The sequence was collected from a girl aged 2-10 years in good health and CMV-seronegative. The sample consisted of PBMCs. The chain has TRBV28 and TRBJ2-7, with a weak D call TRBD2 (6 bases). The CDR3 region is CASSLLQGGQYF. The DNA for the CDR3 is TGTGCCAGCAGTTTATTGCAGGGAGGGCAGTACTTC.